This T cell receptor beta chain stems from a study of blood T cell repertoires in COVID-19. Across the study: From T cells, B-cell-depleted T cells, or PBMCs came the material, which was cDNA or gDNA.

Original processing methods: Reference gene primer amplification gave estimated nucleated cell counts. Data came from immunoSEQ multiplex PCR; TCRdb stores just in-frame clones and leaves some out. The DNA was the basis for D and trimming; V, J and clone size are from that table. The repertoire holds 250,000 to 400,000 clones, with almost 90% as singletons. CDR3 size: 16 residues. V lost 3 bases, J lost 3 bases, and 6 bases stayed unmatched. Germline V gives CDR1 KGHSH, CDR2 LQKENI. A Seattle source enrolled patients during active infection and followed them longitudinally. Sequencing input: peripheral blood. The sequence was obtained from a woman aged 25 to 39 with COVID-19, enrolled during active disease. The chain joins TRBV18 to TRBJ1-4; TRBD1 aligns across 8 bases. For the CDR3, the DNA is TGTGCCAGCTCACCGGGGCAGGGGGCCTCTAATGAAAAACTGTTTTTT. This translates into CASSPGQGASNEKLFF.